Below are 8 T cell receptor beta chains sequenced from a single sample in a study of blood T cell repertoires in COVID-19. Sequencing was performed with immunoSEQ multiplex PCR; in TCRdb, only in-frame clones are kept and a portion is missing. In the table there are 200,000 to 300,000 clones, approximately 86% of which are singletons. Source material: peripheral blood. The receptor set was obtained from a man aged 55 to 69 who had recovered from COVID-19.

The V call is TRBV2, the J call TRBJ2-1; D perhaps matches TRBD2 (6 bases). The ends were cut back, 4 bases at V and 4 bases at J, with 14 bases in the middle. This CDR3 has 15 residues. CDR1 is SNHLY and CDR2 is FYNNEI in the germline V gene. CDR3: CASSAKTGDYNEQFF. CDR3 nucleotide sequence: TGTGCCAGCAGTGCAAAAACGGGGGATTACAATGAGCAGTTCTTC.

The J gene is TRBJ2-4, the V gene TRBV20-1; 10 bases fit TRBD1. CDR1 and CDR2 (germline): DFQATT, SNEGSKA (reference sequence). CDR3 length equals 15 residues. Trimming removed 3 bases from V and 1 base from J; junction bases left unmatched: 3. The CDR3 nucleotides are TGCAGTGCTAGTCCGGGACAGGGGGCCAAAAACATTCAGTACTTC. This sequence encodes CSASPGQGAKNIQYF.

This rearrangement joins TRBV7-2 to TRBJ1-5; no clear D. This CDR3 has 13 residues. The V gene lost 8 bases and the J gene lost 6 bases, with 14 bases spanning the gap. Germline V gives CDR1 SGHTA, CDR2 FQGNSA. The CDR3 protein is CASLRERAQPQHF. As DNA, the CDR3 is TGTGCCAGCTTACGGGAGAGGGCTCAGCCCCAGCATTTT.

The chain joins TRBV11-3 to TRBJ2-7; unclear D gene. The CDR3 runs to 15 residues. Germline assignment: CDR1 SGHNT and CDR2 YENEEA. V dropped 5 bases and J dropped 5 bases, with 19 bases sitting between them. The CDR3 DNA reads TGTGCCAGCAGCCCAAGCTTTGTTGAGCACGACGAGCAGTACTTC. This sequence encodes CASSPSFVEHDEQYF.

The genes are TRBV7-9 and TRBJ1-1; D is uncertain. Between the trimmed V and J ends, which lost 6 bases and 4 bases, there was a span of 30 bases. This CDR3 is 19 amino acids long. Germline V gene lookup returns CDR1 SEHNR and CDR2 FQNEAQ (reference sequence). In nucleotides, the CDR3 is TGTGCCAGCAGTAAGTACCCCGGGAGGAATTACCGACGGAGCACTGAAGCTTTCTTT. Translated: CASSKYPGRNYRRSTEAFF.

The chain couples TRBV10-1 to TRBJ2-1; 7 bases fit TRBD2. Germline CDR1 and CDR2: WNHNN and SYGVQD (reference sequence). This CDR3 spans 15 amino acids. V shed 0 bases and J 8 bases; nucleotides not matched to a gene: 7. The CDR3 DNA sequence: TGCGCCAGCAGTGAGTCGGGCGGGGGATGGCATGAGCAGTTCTTC. This gives the protein CASSESGGGWHEQFF.

V usage is TRBV7-9 and J usage is TRBJ2-2; 9 bases line up with TRBD1. The junction had 12 bases not matched to a gene; V was cut back by 5 bases and J by 5 bases. The CDR3 extends over 17 amino acids. CDR1 SEHNR and CDR2 FQNEAQ come from the germline V gene (reference sequence). CDR3 protein: CASSDEPQGARTGELFF. In nucleotides, the CDR3 is TGTGCCAGCAGCGATGAACCACAGGGGGCGAGGACCGGGGAGCTGTTTTTT.

CDR3 protein: CASSLADRPSAKLFF. DNA of the CDR3: TGTGCCAGCAGCTTGGCCGACAGGCCAAGCGCAAAACTGTTTTTT. The chain carries TRBV5-8 and TRBJ1-4, with TRBD1 as a possible D gene (6 bases). Looked up from germline, CDR1 is SGHTS and CDR2 is YDEGEE. The CDR3 sequence is 15 residues long. The germline V and J ends were trimmed by 0 bases and 10 bases, with 16 bases remaining between them.